This T cell receptor (beta chain) came from a study of cytomegalovirus exposure and HLA in healthy donors (dated by TCRdb to about 2017). With respect to the entire study: An earlier analysis of approximately 590 of the donors reported more than 250 Gb of sequence data and 117 million unique TCR beta sequences from roughly 180 million T cells. An early release that covered 500 to 800 HLA-typed donors contained approximately 290 gigabases of sequencing data and about 84 million unique TCR sequences. Among the roughly 410 genotyped donors, approximately 82% belonged to the genetic ancestry cluster associated with self-reported Caucasian donors. The study aimed to test whether cataloging public T cell receptors could reveal signatures of past pathogen exposure. The study profiled the T cell repertoires of more than 500 subjects by immunosequencing and related them to cytomegalovirus serostatus. A separate validation cohort of approximately 130 different subjects was used in addition to the approximately 640-subject first cohort. To predict cytomegalovirus infection status, the study combined high-throughput TCR immunosequencing, statistical association of individual TCRs with disease status, and machine learning. In a later analysis, previously published TCR beta repertoires from roughly 710 donors were re-analyzed and high-resolution HLA genotyping was added so that TCR occurrence patterns could be studied. Rather than drawing on any new phenotypic data, the later analysis identified candidate immune exposures from TCR beta sequences and the way those sequences occurred across donors. An earlier analysis of approximately 580 of the donors used high-throughput TCR beta sequencing to judge whether each TCR beta V gene segment behaved as functional or pseudogenic. Donor age, sex, ethnicity and CMV serostatus were compiled alongside the repertoire data. In a later genetic analysis, genome-wide SNP genotypes for about three fifths of the roughly 670 donors were used, and that subset was treated as a discovery cohort. Every discovery cohort repertoire had been produced on one sequencing platform. Both class I and class II loci were covered by HLA typing, at four-digit resolution. Typing coverage differed by locus: A, B, C, DRB1 and DQB1 were typed in roughly 620-640 donors, DQA1 in 500 to 550, DPA1 in roughly 590, and DPB1 in roughly 470. Because of strong linkage in the cohort, a few DR-DQ haplotypes were treated as single units for association and clustering. Across 300 to 500 genotyped donors of the cohort, an average of about 240,000 unique TCR beta nucleotide sequences per donor were sequenced, and 15% to 20% of those sequences were non-productive. The paper as a whole reports these results and caveats: A later analysis found that most CMV-associated TCR beta chains appeared HLA-restricted, with HLA associations seemingly driven largely by CMV exposure. A later genetic analysis associated a missense DCLRE1C variant with V-gene and J-gene trimming of TCR beta chains, and an independent cohort replicated the association. A cluster of highly shared sequence variants was judged likely to represent a technical artifact of the sequencing pipeline. Roughly uniform sequencing depth across donors was assumed in presence/absence analyses, although this assumption may not hold. According to a later analysis, TCR association rates differed among HLA loci, with DRB1 alleles showing the most associated TCRs and HLA-C alleles showing the fewest. A further reported finding was that TCR beta sequences accurately predicted the HLA-A and HLA-B alleles for most subjects in the first cohort. Some IMGT-functional V segments, including TRBV6-2 and TRBV6-3, could not be distinguished by the 87-base-pair reads and were therefore excluded. In an earlier analysis of approximately 590 of the donors, most TCR beta V segments appeared in productive rearrangements about 87% or about 30% of the time, broadly matching IMGT annotations. In a later analysis, 16,951 TCR beta sequences were associated with specific HLA alleles at a false discovery rate of 0.05. Correlated functional status among segregating V segments might be attributable to linkage disequilibrium, but an unknown experimental factor could not be ruled out. Only TCR beta chains were sequenced in this cohort, and the absence of alpha or paired-chain data limited detectable features. A total of 150 to 200 TCR beta chains were listed by the study as associated with cytomegalovirus. A later analysis found that HLA-associated TCR beta chains were more clonally expanded and had lower generation probabilities than equally common non-associated chains. A later genetic analysis reported fewer N-insertions in productive TCRs among donors in an Asian-associated ancestry cluster than the approximately 700-donor mean. While some public TCRs were present in many individuals, most TCR sequences turned up only very rarely across donors. About 15 rarely observed V segments, including chromosome 9 orphons, were excluded from the earlier analysis of just under 600 of the donors because counts were too low. Assigning TCR associations to individual alleles was difficult when HLA alleles, especially DR and DQ, strongly co-occurred. HLA typing was unavailable for some donors at each locus, so association tests used only the typed subset. Immune exposure information for the cohort was limited to CMV serostatus. The authors suggested that the approach could potentially be generalized to other disease states and immunological phenotypes. The classifier was reported to diagnose cytomegalovirus status with high specificity and sensitivity in both the original cohort and the validation cohort. In vitro tests confirmed that three of the cytomegalovirus-associated TCR beta chains recognize cytomegalovirus antigens. According to a later analysis, parvovirus B19, influenza, CMV and Epstein-Barr virus appeared linked to several top co-occurrence clusters.

From a lookup of the germline V gene, CDR1 and CDR2 are MNHEY and SVGAGI. V is shortened by 3 bases, J by 3 bases, and the region joining them spans 11 bases. The CDR3, from cysteine to phenylalanine, totals 14 residues. Only CDR3 DNA remains: 42 bases, in frame from the first base. The library relied on the immunoSEQ multiplex PCR assay. For the multiplex PCR, a mixture combining 60 forward primers for TCR Vbeta segments and 13 reverse primers for TCR Jbeta segments was used. The CDR3 region of rearranged TCR beta genes was amplified from genomic DNA by a multiplex PCR assay. The Illumina HiSeq System was used to sequence the amplified TCR beta libraries as 87-base-pair reads. Under the source paper's analysis protocol: A later analysis tallied about 77 million unique TCR beta chains across the roughly 610 repertoires, and about 12 million of those chains were shared by two or more donors. A nearest-neighbor algorithm error-corrected the raw reads and collapsed the reads into unique sequences, merging closely related sequences to remove PCR and sequencing errors. To assign V, D and J gene segments, CDR3 sequences were aligned to IMGT reference sequences. For a sequence to be retained, a match of at least six nucleotides to both a V gene segment and a J gene segment was required. Rearrangements were called productive when the CDR3 lacked stop codons and stayed in frame with V and J; all others were non-productive. CDR3 was defined by IMGT convention, running from the second conserved V-encoded cysteine to the conserved J-encoded phenylalanine. Sequences without an unambiguous match to a single V gene segment were excluded from the earlier analysis of 450 to 650 of the donors. In an earlier analysis of several hundred of the donors, V segments were called functional above 56.7% productive rearrangements and were called segregating when the between-donor standard deviation exceeded 5%. A statistical classification framework was built to diagnose cytomegalovirus status from the catalog of TCR beta chain sequences. In a later analysis, V and J genes were assigned by comparing TCR nucleotide sequences against IMGT/GENE-DB human TR gene sequences. Using the TCRdist pipeline, a later analysis assigned CDR3 sequences along with most-parsimonious VDJ recombination scenarios. In a later analysis, every TCR beta chain was defined by the combination of its CDR3 amino acid sequence and its V-gene family, and reads without a unique V-gene family were dropped. To address suspected cross-contamination and a sequencing artifact, a later analysis removed 550 to 750 highly shared, low-generation-probability nucleotide sequences. For each public chain, a later analysis derived a clonal expansion index from normalized ranks of inferred template counts within each repertoire. In a later analysis, generation probabilities were computed with a VDJ recombination model fitted to out-of-frame rearrangements, and the resulting probabilities were checked against IGoR. In a later analysis, hypergeometric tests were used to score TCR-TCR, TCR-HLA and TCR-CMV co-occurrence, with a repertoire-size bias correction applied to TCR pairs. A later analysis estimated false discovery rates by permuting HLA or CMV assignments 20 times. In a later analysis, co-occurring TCRs were grouped with DBSCAN, and TCRdist sequence similarity was added when clustering was performed within HLA-allele-positive subsets. Repertoires with fewer than 30,000 or more than 120,000 public chains were left out of co-occurrence clustering, as were a handful of repertoires with anomalous nucleotide sharing. Drawn from immuneACCESS, this table holds only the in-frame rearrangements with V and J called that TCRdb kept. Clones are partly lost; checked studies trace under half to an unresolved V gene and leave the rest unexplained. D and trimming were read from the DNA, whereas the V and J calls and clone size are those reported in that table. The sample data list approximately 140,000 clones, and roughly 79% of these were observed just once. The top ten constitute about 0.74% of the sample.

The cohort comprised fewer than 700 healthy bone marrow donors. At the time of sampling, all cohort members were nominally healthy, though unrecorded immune exposures were likely present. The donor tested CMV seronegative, placing the donor among the 350 or so seronegative members of the cohort. Every donor gave a peripheral blood sample, and the peripheral blood mononuclear cells from that sample were used for TCR beta sequencing. Genomic DNA was extracted from the blood cell samples with the Qiagen DNeasy Blood Extraction Kit. Remarks on this clone: Its antigen is still unknown. No base quality information exists; no much larger clone differs at one position.

This chain joins TRBV6-5 to TRBJ1-2; possibly the D gene is TRBD1, per 6 matching bases. The sequence was collected from a man between 18 and 29 years old in good health and CMV-seronegative. The sequenced sample consisted of PBMCs. The encoded CDR3 is CASSYGGADYGYTF. Read as DNA, the sequence is TGTGCCAGCAGTTATGGGGGCGCGGACTATGGCTACACCTTC.